The 29 T cell receptor beta chains in this list originate from one sample, sequenced in a study of identical twins. TCRdb ran MiXCR on the 5' RACE reads and lists one entry per CDR3 protein. This sample carries just over 500,000 distinct CDR3 sequences, roughly 21% of them seen once, and the ten largest clones take around 0.91%. Separately, the same data were catalogued under a study of T cells expressing NK-cell markers.

The sequencing input was CD4+ T cells sorted from blood. All receptors come from a woman aged 18-29 years in good health.

The chain couples TRBV7-3 to TRBJ1-2; 10 nucleotides agree with TRBD1. The CDR3 has 16 residues. V trimming: 4 bases; J trimming: 3 bases; junction bases outside the gene matches: 8. CDR1 is SGHTA, CDR2 FQGTGA, per germline. CDR3 nucleotide sequence: TGTGCCAGCAGCTCCCAGGGGGGACAGGGGTACTATGGCTACACCTTC. It encodes CASSSQGGQGYYGYTF.

J is TRBJ2-7 and V is TRBV29-1; 9 positions match TRBD1. V lost 6 bases and J lost 3; bases outside the gene matches: 9. This CDR3 has 14 amino acids. Germline V lookup: CDR1 SQVTM, CDR2 ANQGSEA. Here the CDR3 reads CSVWPGQGVYEQYF. In DNA form, the CDR3 reads TGCAGCGTCTGGCCGGGACAGGGTGTCTACGAGCAGTACTTC.

This clonotype has just a few counts. The V and J genes are TRBV12-3 or TRBV12-4 and TRBJ1-4; possible D gene TRBD1, 6 bases. Trimming cost V 6 bases and J 8 bases, with 16 bases left between them. This CDR3 spans 14 amino acids. The CDR3 protein is CASRRQVVGEKLFF. The CDR3 DNA reads as TGTGCCAGCAGGCGACAGGTTGTAGGGGAAAAACTGTTTTTT.

V usage is TRBV4-2 and J usage is TRBJ2-4; D is unresolved. CDR3 length: 13 residues. Germline CDR1 is LGHNA and CDR2 is YNFKEQ. V lost 1 base and J 7 bases, leaving 8 bases between the germline ends. CDR3 sequence reads: CASSQAGGNIQYF. The CDR3 coding sequence is TGTGCCAGCAGCCAAGCGGGTGGGAACATTCAGTACTTC.

J is TRBJ1-1 and V is TRBV7-2; unclear D gene. The germline CDR1 and CDR2 sequences are SGHTA and FQGNSA. The CDR3 runs 15 residues. V lost 2 bases, J lost 6 bases, and 16 bases lay in between. The CDR3 coding sequence is TGTGCCAGCAGCTTAAAGGCAGTAAAGGCTCCTGAAGCTTTCTTT. This encodes CASSLKAVKAPEAFF.

This clonotype was recorded many times. The J gene is TRBJ1-4, the V gene TRBV3-1; D is undetermined. CDR3 size: 13 residues. Germline V CDR1 and CDR2: LGHDT, YNNKEL (reference sequence). V was clipped by 1 base and J by 13 bases, with 13 bases between them. This CDR3 is CASSQGHPGRLFF. The CDR3 DNA sequence: TGTGCCAGCAGCCAAGGGCACCCAGGCCGACTGTTTTTT.

In this sample, this clonotype turned up a few times. The chain carries TRBV7-9 and TRBJ2-7; D is perhaps TRBD1 (5 bases). Germline values: CDR1 SEHNR, CDR2 FQNEAQ (reference sequence). This CDR3 contains 11 residues. V lost 11 bases and J lost 4, with 12 bases in between. As DNA, the CDR3 is TGTGCCTGTGCTGGGGCGTACGAGCAGTACTTC. It translates to CACAGAYEQYF.

This clonotype was picked up a small number of times. The genes are TRBV6-5 and TRBJ2-1; D remains unclear. Germline-derived CDR1 and CDR2 are MNHEY and SVGAGI. CDR3 size: 15 residues. The V end was cut by 0 bases, the J end by 9 bases, with 15 bases between. The CDR3 loop reads CASSYSSSQWAEQFF. CDR3 DNA sequence: TGTGCCAGCAGTTACTCTTCGAGCCAGTGGGCTGAGCAGTTCTTC.

The chain recombines TRBV6-2 or TRBV6-3 with TRBJ2-7; 9 bases match TRBD2. Trimming took 6 bases from V and 10 from J; bases not matched to a gene: 28. Per germline, CDR1 MNHEY and CDR2 SVGEGT. This CDR3 spans 19 amino acids. This CDR3 reads CASRPAIGAGGFFTSLQYF. DNA for the CDR3: TGTGCCAGCAGGCCAGCGATTGGAGCGGGAGGCTTTTTTACAAGCCTACAGTACTTC.

The table lists this clonotype with a few counts. The chain recombines TRBV6-1 with TRBJ2-1, with 7 bases identical to TRBD2. The CDR3 consists of 14 residues. Trimming took 6 bases from V and 6 from J; bases not matched to a gene: 8. Germline assignment: CDR1 MNHNS and CDR2 SASEGT. The DNA of the CDR3 is TGTGCCAGCAGCGGTGTGGGAGGGCCCAATGAGCAGTTCTTC. It encodes CASSGVGGPNEQFF.

The chain recombines TRBV6-2 or TRBV6-3 with TRBJ2-1; 8 bases agree with TRBD2. V lost 6 bases and J lost 7; bases outside the gene matches: 14. Germline V gene sequence: CDR1 MNHEY, CDR2 SVGEGT. This CDR3 comprises 16 residues. Here the CDR3 DNA reads TGTGCCAGCAGCCCAGCCCCAGCGGGGGCCCGGAATGAGCAGTTCTTC. It encodes CASSPAPAGARNEQFF.

The chain carries TRBV29-1 and TRBJ1-1, with D hard to call. The CDR3 is made up of 12 amino acids. The V end lost 4 bases, the J end lost 5 bases, and 11 bases lay between the germline ends. The germline V gene has CDR1 SQVTM and CDR2 ANQGSEA. CDR3: CSVVGSWTEAFF. DNA of the CDR3: TGCAGCGTTGTAGGCAGCTGGACTGAAGCTTTCTTT. Full variable domain (rest looked up from reference TRBV29-1 and TRBJ1-1): SAVISQKPSRDICQRGTSLTIQCQVDSQVTMMFWYRQQPGQSLTLIATANQGSEATYESGFVIDKFPISRPNLTFSTLTVSNMSPEDSSIYLCSVVGSWTEAFFGQGTRLTVV.

In this sample, this clonotype turned up many times. Sequence at one end of the junction differs from germline and may be a read error. The rearrangement links TRBV5-1 to TRBJ2-3; 7 bases align to TRBD2. The CDR3 contains 12 residues. Per the germline V gene, CDR1 is SGHRS and CDR2 is YFSETQ. CDR3: CASAGEGDTRYF. The CDR3 bases are TGCGCCAGCGCCGGGGAGGGAGATACGCGGTATTTT.

This clonotype was seen ten or more times. The J gene is TRBJ2-1, the V gene TRBV5-6; D is unclear. The germline CDR1 and CDR2 sequences are SGHDT and YYEEEE. CDR3 length: 13 amino acids. Trimming took 2 bases from V and 8 from J, leaving 11 bases between them. In DNA form, the CDR3 reads TGTGCCAGCAGCTTTTGGGCGTCTGATGAGCAGTTCTTC. It is translated as CASSFWASDEQFF. Complete variable domain (other parts from reference TRBV5-6 and TRBJ2-1): DAGVTQSPTHLIKTRGQQVTLRCSPKSGHDTVSWYQQALGQGPQFIFQYYEEEERQRGNFPDRFSGHQFPNYSSELNVNALLLGDSALYLCASSFWASDEQFFGPGTRLTVL.

This chain joins TRBV5-1 and TRBJ2-5; D possibly corresponds to TRBD2 (5 bases). The CDR3 has 15 amino acids. Per germline, CDR1 SGHRS and CDR2 YFSETQ. V was cut by 4 bases and J by 5 bases, with 18 bases left in between. The CDR3 DNA sequence: TGCGCCAGCAGCCTTCCCGTCGGGGTTGAGGAGACCCAGTACTTC. Translated, it gives CASSLPVGVEETQYF.

The V and J genes are TRBV20-1 and TRBJ2-1; D not resolved. V lost 6 bases to trimming and J lost 0 bases, with 15 bases between them. The V gene's germline CDR1 is DFQATT and CDR2 SNEGSKA (reference sequence). The CDR3 length is 15 residues. CDR3 residues: CSALGGGSSYNEQFF. As DNA, the CDR3 is TGCAGTGCCTTAGGCGGCGGAAGCTCCTACAATGAGCAGTTCTTC.

The chain links TRBV5-1 to TRBJ2-1; TRBD2 matches 8 bases. V dropped 4 bases and J dropped 2; count of bases not matched to a gene: 11. The CDR3 consists of 17 residues. Germline-derived CDR1 and CDR2 are SGHRS and YFSETQ. DNA of the CDR3: TGCGCCAGCAGCACCCCACCGGGACTAGGGACCTACAATGAGCAGTTCTTC. Protein sequence: CASSTPPGLGTYNEQFF.

This clonotype was counted only a few times. The chain uses TRBV5-1 and TRBJ2-3; 12 bases agree with TRBD2. V shed 1 base and J 8 bases; nucleotides not matched to a gene: 8. The CDR3 spans 16 residues. Germline V gene lookup returns CDR1 SGHRS and CDR2 YFSETQ. CDR3 nucleotides: TGCGCCAGCAGCTTGCCTAGCGGGGGGGTATATGGTACGCAGTATTTT. Translation: CASSLPSGGVYGTQYF. Supplemented by reference TRBV5-1 and TRBJ2-3, the full variable domain reads KAGVTQTPRYLIKTRGQQVTLSCSPISGHRSVSWYQQTPGQGLQFLFEYFSETQRNKGNFPGRFSGRQFSNSRSEMNVSTLELGDSALYLCASSLPSGGVYGTQYFGPGTRLTVL.

This clonotype was counted a few times. The chain links TRBV10-3 to TRBJ2-3, with no clear D. Trimming removed 10 bases at V and 6 bases at J, with 14 bases between. Germline-derived CDR1 and CDR2 are ENHRY and SYGVKD. The CDR3 runs to 12 residues. The CDR3 here is CATRSEADTQYF. In DNA, the CDR3 is TGTGCCACCAGGTCTGAGGCGGATACGCAGTATTTT.

This clonotype was seen at least ten times. The J gene is TRBJ2-5, the V gene TRBV20-1, with 8 bases that match TRBD2. Germline lookup yields CDR1 DFQATT and CDR2 SNEGSKA (reference sequence). V lost 5 bases, J lost 3 bases, and 5 bases stayed unmatched. This CDR3 has 13 residues. The CDR3 spells CSARGGIKETQYF. The CDR3 DNA is TGCAGTGCTCGCGGGGGGATCAAAGAGACCCAGTACTTC.

The chain links TRBV5-1 to TRBJ2-5; perhaps D is TRBD1 or TRBD2 (5 bases each). This CDR3 contains 16 residues. Trimming removed 3 bases at V and 0 bases at J, with 15 bases between. CDR1 is SGHRS and CDR2 is YFSETQ in the germline V gene. In DNA, the CDR3 is TGCGCCAGCAGCTGGGGGACGGCCGTCAACCAAGAGACCCAGTACTTC. Protein sequence: CASSWGTAVNQETQYF.

This rearrangement joins TRBV6-5 to TRBJ2-3; D gene uncertain. The V end was cut by 8 bases, the J end by 2 bases, with 5 bases between. CDR1 is MNHEY and CDR2 is SVGAGI in the germline V gene. This CDR3 contains 11 residues. The CDR3: CASGSTDTQYF. The CDR3 nucleotides are TGTGCCAGCGGGTCCACAGATACGCAGTATTTT.

This clonotype has more than one count but fewer than ten. CDR3 protein: CASSGFGTGDTEAFF. The DNA for the CDR3 is TGCGCCAGCAGCGGGTTCGGGACAGGGGACACTGAAGCTTTCTTT. The chain recombines TRBV5-1 with TRBJ1-1; the match to TRBD1 covers 10 bases. The CDR3 consists of 15 residues. Trimming at V came to 4 bases and at J to 3 bases, leaving 6 bases not matched to a gene. Germline V gene sequence: CDR1 SGHRS, CDR2 YFSETQ.

This clonotype came up a few times. The V gene is TRBV29-1, the J gene TRBJ2-7, with TRBD1 matching 8 bases. Trimming cost V 7 bases and J 1 base; bases outside gene matches: 12. The CDR3 extends over 15 amino acids. Germline assignment: CDR1 SQVTM and CDR2 ANQGSEA. The CDR3 nucleotides read TGCAGCGCCGGGCGGGTTGGGGACAGGTCCTACGAGCAGTACTTC. Its protein is CSAGRVGDRSYEQYF.

This clonotype came up a few times. The chain links TRBV20-1 to TRBJ2-3; the D gene is possibly TRBD2 (7 bases). CDR3 length: 15 amino acids. V dropped 6 bases and J dropped 2 bases, with 18 bases sitting between them. CDR1 DFQATT and CDR2 SNEGSKA come from the germline V gene (reference sequence). The CDR3 is CSAPLRGAVTDTQYF. The CDR3 DNA follows: TGCAGTGCCCCTCTCCGGGGGGCCGTCACAGATACGCAGTATTTT.

This clonotype was detected ten times or more. The V and J genes are TRBV7-2 and TRBJ2-7; 13 nucleotides align to TRBD2. The germline CDR1 and CDR2 sequences are SGHTA and FQGNSA. V shed 6 bases, J shed 7 bases, and the junction held 9 bases outside the gene matches. The CDR3 contains 15 residues. The CDR3, as DNA: TGTGCCAGCAGTTATTCCGGACTAGCGGGAGATGAGCAGTACTTC. Amino acid sequence: CASSYSGLAGDEQYF.

The chain couples TRBV4-1 to TRBJ2-1; TRBD1 aligns across 7 bases. CDR3 length: 13 residues. Germline CDR1 reads MGHRA; CDR2 reads YSYEKL. V gave up 3 bases and J gave up 7 bases; unmatched junction bases: 3. DNA for the CDR3: TGCGCCAGCAGCCACTCGACAGGGAATGAGCAGTTCTTC. Encoded protein: CASSHSTGNEQFF.

The CDR3 loop is CASSTPRDRSSYEQYF. For the CDR3, the DNA is TGTGCCAGTAGTACCCCCCGGGACCGGAGCTCCTACGAGCAGTACTTC. The chain is built from TRBV19 and TRBJ2-7, with D perhaps assigned TRBD1 or TRBD2 (5 bases each). This CDR3 spans 16 amino acids. V lost 4 bases and J lost 0, with 16 bases in between. Germline V gene sequence: CDR1 LNHDA, CDR2 SQIVND (reference sequence).

The chain recombines TRBV11-2 with TRBJ1-2; 9 bases agree with TRBD1. This CDR3 is built from 16 residues. The germline gives CDR1 SGHAT, CDR2 FQNNGV. V shed 1 base, J shed 3 bases, and the junction held 6 bases outside the gene matches. The CDR3 bases are TGTGCCAGCAGCTTAGGGAGGGGACAGGGCGACTATGGCTACACCTTC. It codes for CASSLGRGQGDYGYTF. Complete variable domain (other parts from reference TRBV11-2 and TRBJ1-2): EAGVAQSPRYKIIEKRQSVAFWCNPISGHATLYWYQQILGQGPKLLIQFQNNGVVDDSQLPKDRFSAERLKGVDSTLKIQPAKLEDSAVYLCASSLGRGQGDYGYTFGSGTRLTVV.